Each of the 22 T cell receptor beta chains below was sequenced from the same sample in a study of T cells in localized non-small cell lung cancer. TCRdb's table, derived via immunoSEQ multiplex PCR, lists solely in-frame clones and lacks some. The repertoire holds 20,000 to 30,000 clones, roughly 90% seen once, with around 6.1% in the top ten. The material sequenced was PBMCs, taken before any cancer treatment. These receptors were taken from a man aged 40 to 70 with stage II lung adenocarcinoma.

The rearrangement joins TRBV9 to TRBJ2-1, with 10 nucleotides matching TRBD2. The ends lost 2 bases at V and 7 bases at J; junction bases unmatched: 6. Germline V lookup: CDR1 SGDLS, CDR2 YYNGEE. This CDR3 has 15 residues. In DNA form, the CDR3 reads TGTGCCAGCAGCGTTACTAGCGGGAACTGGAATGAGCAGTTCTTC. Translating it yields CASSVTSGNWNEQFF.

The V gene is TRBV25-1, the J gene TRBJ2-1; perhaps TRBD1 as D (5 bases). V lost 3 bases and J 0 bases, leaving 9 bases between the germline ends. Per the germline V gene, CDR1 is MGHDK and CDR2 is SYGVNS. This CDR3 has 15 amino acids. For the CDR3, the DNA is TGTGCCAGCAGTGATTGGCAGGGCTCCTACAATGAGCAGTTCTTC. Protein product: CASSDWQGSYNEQFF.

The chain carries TRBV4-1 and TRBJ2-2; D is perhaps TRBD2 (5 bases). The V end was cut by 1 base, the J end by 7 bases, with 16 bases between. The CDR3 covers 16 residues. CDR1 and CDR2 (germline): MGHRA, YSYEKL. The CDR3: CASSQGRTSGLGELFF. CDR3 nucleotides: TGCGCCAGCAGCCAAGGCCGGACGTCAGGACTCGGGGAGCTGTTTTTT.

This clone is judged medium-sized. V and J are TRBV4-1 and TRBJ2-1, with a possible D match to TRBD2 (5 bases). Deletions cut 2 bases from V and 1 base from J, with 9 bases between. The CDR3 covers 15 residues. Germline V lookup: CDR1 MGHRA, CDR2 YSYEKL. The CDR3 coding sequence is TGCGCCAGCAGCCAACTAGCCGGGTCCTACAATGAGCAGTTCTTC. As protein: CASSQLAGSYNEQFF.

The sample holds one count of this clone. The rearrangement uses TRBV5-6 and TRBJ1-6; D is possibly TRBD1 (5 bases). The CDR3 runs to 15 residues. Trimming left V 7 bases short and J 3 bases short, with 14 bases between. Per the germline V gene, CDR1 is SGHDT and CDR2 is YYEEEE. CDR3 bases: TGTGCCAGCGGTCTCAACGGGGGCTATAATTCACCCCTCCACTTT. Amino acids: CASGLNGGYNSPLHF.

The chain links TRBV7-9 to TRBJ1-4; 7 nucleotides line up with TRBD1. Per germline, CDR1 SEHNR and CDR2 FQNEAQ (reference sequence). The CDR3 spans 16 residues. Trimming cost V 4 bases and J 0 bases; bases outside gene matches: 5. DNA for the CDR3: TGTGCCAGCAGCTCCGGACAGGCTGCAACTAATGAAAAACTGTTTTTT. This codes for CASSSGQAATNEKLFF. The variable domain in full, with the rest retrieved from reference TRBV7-9 and TRBJ1-4, is DTGVSQNPRHKITKRGQNVTFRCDPISEHNRLYWYRQTLGQGPEFLTYFQNEAQLEKSRLLSDRFSAERPKGSFSTLEIQRTEQGDSAMYLCASSSGQAATNEKLFFGSGTQLSVL.

This clone was seen a few times. The chain joins TRBV27 to TRBJ2-7; D unclear. Trimming left V 2 bases short and J 0 bases short, with 11 bases between. The length of the CDR3 is 15 residues. Germline CDR1 MNHEY, CDR2 SMNVEV (reference sequence). DNA of the CDR3: TGTGCCAGCAGTTTAAGGACCGAGAGCTCCTACGAGCAGTACTTC. The encoded protein is CASSLRTESSYEQYF.

The gene calls are TRBV7-2 and TRBJ2-5, with D uncertain. Germline V gene sequence: CDR1 SGHTA, CDR2 FQGNSA. The V and J ends lost 5 bases and 5 bases respectively, with 12 bases between them. The CDR3 runs 13 residues. The CDR3 reads CASSANTLETQYF. The CDR3 coding sequence is TGTGCCAGCAGCGCTAATACCTTGGAGACCCAGTACTTC.

V and J are TRBV27 and TRBJ1-2; tentatively, D is TRBD1 (5 bases). With 6 bases removed from V and 2 bases from J, the gap between germline ends came to 34 bases. The CDR3 runs to 21 residues. Germline V gene data show CDR1 as MNHEY and CDR2 as SMNVEV (reference sequence). In DNA form, the CDR3 reads TGTGCCAGCAGACTAAGGGGCGACAGTCCACCATTCTCCTGGGGGAACTATGGCTACACCTTC. This gives the protein CASRLRGDSPPFSWGNYGYTF.

This chain links TRBV7-2 with TRBJ2-7; D is ambiguous. The germline V gene encodes CDR1 SGHTA and CDR2 FQGNSA. V was cut by 4 bases and J by 2 bases, with 6 bases left in between. CDR3 length equals 12 residues. CDR3 bases: TGTGCCAGCAGCTCATCGCCCTACGAGCAGTACTTC. It yields the protein CASSSSPYEQYF. The full variable domain, rest sourced from reference TRBV7-2 and TRBJ2-7, is GAGVSQSPSNKVTEKGKDVELRCDPISGHTALYWYRQSLGQGLEFLIYFQGNSAPDKSGLPSDRFSAERTGGSVSTLTIQRTQQEDSAVYLCASSSSPYEQYFGPGTRLTVT.

V usage is TRBV6-5 and J usage is TRBJ2-7; 7 bases agree with TRBD1. CDR1 MNHEY and CDR2 SVGAGI come from the germline V gene. The CDR3 is 13 residues long. Trimming removed 4 bases from V and 4 bases from J; junction bases left unmatched: 4. The CDR3: CASSSNRGYEQYF. CDR3 sequence (DNA): TGTGCCAGCAGTTCTAACAGGGGATACGAGCAGTACTTC.

The CDR3 loop reads CAGVAGGTDTQYF. CDR3 DNA: TGTGCCGGGGTGGCGGGAGGCACAGATACGCAGTATTTT. The gene calls are TRBV7-8 and TRBJ2-3, with 7 bases that match TRBD2. Germline CDR1 and CDR2: SGHVS and FQNEAQ. Trimming at V came to 11 bases and at J to 1 base, leaving 6 bases not matched to a gene. The CDR3 has 13 amino acids.

V is TRBV19 and J is TRBJ2-7; 9 positions match TRBD2. CDR1 is LNHDA and CDR2 is SQIVND in the germline V gene (reference sequence). V lost 5 bases to trimming and J lost 0 bases; unmatched junction nucleotides: 5. The CDR3 consists of 15 residues. The CDR3 region is CASSYSSGISYEQYF. The CDR3 DNA reads as TGTGCCAGTAGTTATTCTAGCGGGATCTCCTACGAGCAGTACTTC.

This clone was found once. CDR3 sequence: CASSLGLNQETQYF. CDR3 in DNA: TGTGCCAGCAGCTTAGGCTTAAACCAAGAGACCCAGTACTTC. The V and J genes are TRBV7-2 and TRBJ2-5; D ambiguous. Germline V gives CDR1 SGHTA, CDR2 FQGNSA. The CDR3 has 14 residues. Trimming shortened V by 1 base and J by 0 bases, and 6 bases separated the two germline ends.

The V and J genes are TRBV11-3 and TRBJ2-3; a weak D match, TRBD2 (6 bases). The V end lost 5 bases, the J end lost 3 bases, and 12 bases lay between the germline ends. CDR1 is SGHNT and CDR2 is YENEEA in the germline V gene. This CDR3 comprises 14 residues. The CDR3 sequence: CASSMEGGTDTQYF. The DNA for the CDR3 is TGTGCCAGCAGCATGGAGGGCGGTACAGATACGCAGTATTTT. The full variable domain, with the rest looked up from reference TRBV11-3 and TRBJ2-3, is EAGVVQSPRYKIIEKKQPVAFWCNPISGHNTLYWYLQNLGQGPELLIRYENEEAVDDSQLPKDRFSAERLKGVDSTLKIQPAELGDSAVYLCASSMEGGTDTQYFGPGTRLTVL.

The chain recombines TRBV7-2 with TRBJ2-7; D not resolved. The CDR3 contains 11 residues. Trimming removed 5 bases from V and 6 bases from J, with 8 bases in between. CDR1 and CDR2 (germline): SGHTA, FQGNSA. The CDR3 DNA reads TGTGCCAGCAGCCCTCAGGCCGAGCAGTACTTC. It codes for CASSPQAEQYF.

This chain connects TRBV10-3 to TRBJ2-1; D possibly corresponds to TRBD2 (7 bases). Trimming took off 7 bases at V and 9 bases at J, with 22 bases between the two ends. Germline assignment: CDR1 ENHRY and CDR2 SYGVKD. The CDR3 sequence is 15 residues long. CDR3 nucleotide sequence: TGTGCCATCAAAGGGGGAGGGAGACCAAACAGTGAGCAGTTCTTC. Translated: CAIKGGGRPNSEQFF.

V is TRBV7-2 and J is TRBJ2-5; TRBD2 matches 9 bases. The length of the CDR3 is 14 residues. CDR1 is SGHTA and CDR2 is FQGNSA in the germline V gene. The trim removed 5 bases at V and 5 bases at J, leaving 6 bases unmatched. For the CDR3, the DNA is TGTGCCAGCAGCCCCGGGACTAGCCACGAGACCCAGTACTTC. It specifies CASSPGTSHETQYF. The variable domain in full, completed from reference TRBV7-2 and TRBJ2-5, reads GAGVSQSPSNKVTEKGKDVELRCDPISGHTALYWYRQSLGQGLEFLIYFQGNSAPDKSGLPSDRFSAERTGGSVSTLTIQRTQQEDSAVYLCASSPGTSHETQYFGPGTRLLVL.

In DNA, the CDR3 is TGTGCCTGGACCACGGAATGGGAGACCCAGTACTTC. Its translation: CAWTTEWETQYF. V and J are TRBV30 and TRBJ2-5; D is uncertain. The V and J ends lost 4 bases and 5 bases respectively, with 11 bases between them. Germline V gene data show CDR1 as GTSNPN and CDR2 as SVGIG (reference sequence). The CDR3 totals 12 residues.

This clone was recorded once. The chain links TRBV13 to TRBJ2-2, with D perhaps TRBD1 (6 bases). CDR1 is PRHDT, CDR2 FYEKMQ, per germline (reference sequence). The CDR3 spans 13 residues. V was pared by 6 bases and J by 5 bases, with 10 bases between. In DNA, the CDR3 is TGTGCCAGCAGACTAGGGGGTACCGGGGAGCTGTTTTTT. This sequence encodes CASRLGGTGELFF. Full variable domain (rest looked up from reference TRBV13 and TRBJ2-2): AAGVIQSPRHLIKEKRETATLKCYPIPRHDTVYWYQQGPGQDPQFLISFYEKMQSDKGSIPDRFSAQQFSDYHSELNMSSLELGDSALYFCASRLGGTGELFFGEGSRLTVL.

The V gene is TRBV11-2, the J gene TRBJ1-5, with no clear D. Trimming pared 1 base from V and 1 base from J, leaving 17 bases between. The CDR3 consists of 18 residues. Per the germline V gene, CDR1 is SGHAT and CDR2 is FQNNGV. CDR3 sequence reads: CASSLVGRLLGSNQPQHF. In DNA form, the CDR3 reads TGTGCCAGCAGCTTAGTGGGCAGGCTATTAGGAAGCAATCAGCCCCAGCATTTT.

This chain joins TRBV7-2 and TRBJ2-5, with TRBD2 as a possible D gene (7 bases). This CDR3 is built from 15 residues. Germline V gene sequence: CDR1 SGHTA, CDR2 FQGNSA. V was pared by 2 bases and J by 5 bases, with 15 bases between. CDR3 loop: CASSLLAGRGETQYF. The CDR3 bases are TGTGCCAGCAGCTTATTGGCGGGGAGGGGGGAGACCCAGTACTTC.